A selection of T cell receptor beta chains follows, all from one sample in a study of blood T cell repertoires in COVID-19. Sequencing was performed with immunoSEQ multiplex PCR; in TCRdb, only in-frame clones are kept and a portion is missing. The sample has around 200,000 clones, roughly 90% seen once. The sequenced material came from PBMCs or T cells enriched from blood (not recorded which). All receptors come from a woman aged 40 to 50 with acute COVID-19. The CDR3 runs from the conserved cysteine through the conserved F or W. A D gene is named only where the DNA matches it firmly. Where a row states a size, it is once, few, many or the class of an expanded clone; other rows omit it.

J	size	D	V	CDR3	DNA
TRBJ1-1	.	.	TRBV7-2	CASSLAGAPEAFF	TGTGCCAGCAGCTTAGCAGGGGCTCCTGAAGCTTTCTTT
TRBJ1-1	.	TRBD1	TRBV27	CASLDRTGGAAFF	TGTGCCAGCCTCGATCGGACAGGGGGCGCGGCTTTCTTT
TRBJ2-7	.	.	TRBV27	CASSLSVSSYEQYF	TGTGCCAGCAGTTTATCGGTGAGCTCCTACGAGCAGTACTTC
TRBJ1-1	.	.	TRBV10-1	CASSGSREDTEAFF	TGCGCCAGCAGTGGTAGCCGGGAGGACACTGAAGCTTTCTTT
TRBJ2-3	once	TRBD2	TRBV6-4	CASSDASGGGETQYF	TGTGCCAGCAGTGACGCTAGCGGGGGAGGGGAGACGCAGTATTTT
TRBJ1-6	.	.	TRBV5-1	CASSLGPGNSPLHF	TGCGCCAGCAGCTTGGGGCCGGGAAATTCACCCCTCCACTTT
TRBJ1-2	.	TRBD1	TRBV6-2/TRBV6-3	CASSTGGAGYGYTF	TGTGCCAGCAGCACAGGGGGCGCGGGCTATGGCTACACCTTC
TRBJ1-6	once	.	TRBV13	CASSHRQVLNSPLHF	TGTGCCAGCAGCCACCGACAGGTTCTAAATTCACCCCTCCACTTT
TRBJ1-1	few	TRBD1	TRBV20-1	CSASHRGQREGFF	TGCAGTGCTAGTCACAGGGGCCAAAGAGAAGGTTTCTTT
TRBJ1-3	.	TRBD1	TRBV7-2	CASSKGPGQGNTIYF	TGTGCCAGCAGCAAAGGCCCGGGACAGGGAAACACCATATATTTT
TRBJ2-2	.	TRBD2	TRBV11-2	CASSFGLAWSTGELFF	TGTGCCAGCAGCTTCGGACTAGCGTGGTCGACCGGGGAGCTGTTTTTT
TRBJ2-1	once	TRBD1	TRBV5-4	CASSQPTGRSYNEQFF	TGTGCCAGCAGCCAACCGACAGGGCGCTCCTACAATGAGCAGTTCTTC
TRBJ2-1	.	TRBD2	TRBV4-3	CASSQAGLVSYNEQFF	TGCGCCAGCAGCCAAGCGGGACTAGTCTCCTACAATGAGCAGTTCTTC
TRBJ1-2	.	.	TRBV6-1	CASSEAVGPQPYGYTF	TGTGCCAGCAGTGAAGCAGTGGGGCCTCAACCTTATGGCTACACCTTC
TRBJ1-4	.	.	TRBV4-3	CASSTSGIGKLFF	TGCGCCAGCAGCACCTCGGGAATCGGAAAACTGTTTTTT
TRBJ1-1	.	TRBD1	TRBV18	CASSLQTGFDTEAFF	TGTGCCAGCTCACTACAGACAGGGTTCGACACTGAAGCTTTCTTT
TRBJ1-1	.	.	TRBV2	CASSEAESTEAFF	TGTGCCAGCAGTGAAGCCGAGAGCACTGAAGCTTTCTTT
TRBJ1-1	.	.	TRBV10-2	CASSESPGPSLAFF	TGCGCCAGCAGTGAGTCGCCAGGCCCAAGTCTAGCTTTCTTT
TRBJ1-2	.	TRBD1	TRBV9	CASSPRGQVRGGYTF	TGTGCCAGCAGCCCCCGGGGACAGGTCCGGGGCGGCTACACCTTC
TRBJ1-4	.	.	TRBV19	CATRPGSTNEKLFF	TGTGCTACTAGGCCAGGCTCAACTAATGAAAAACTGTTTTTT
TRBJ1-2	.	.	TRBV19	CASSSTAAYGYTF	TGTGCCAGTAGTTCGACCGCGGCGTATGGCTACACCTTC
TRBJ1-1	.	TRBD1	TRBV7-8	CASSLAFDRVTEAFF	TGTGCCAGCAGCTTAGCATTTGACAGGGTTACTGAAGCTTTCTTT
TRBJ2-5	.	.	TRBV14	CASSRGLLKETQYF	TGTGCCAGCAGCCGGGGACTCTTAAAAGAGACCCAGTACTTC
TRBJ2-7	few	.	TRBV4-3	CASSQGGLRSYEQYF	TGCGCCAGCAGCCAGGGTGGACTGCGCTCCTACGAGCAGTACTTC
TRBJ1-1	.	.	TRBV5-1	CASSLVVSSNTEAFF	TGCGCCAGCAGCTTGGTTGTCAGTAGCAACACTGAAGCTTTCTTT
TRBJ2-4	.	.	TRBV20-1	CSAMRVDIQYF	TGCAGTGCCATGAGGGTGGACATTCAGTACTTC
TRBJ1-1	.	.	TRBV24-1	CATSDLRRGGNTEAFF	TGTGCCACCAGTGATTTGCGCAGGGGCGGTAACACTGAAGCTTTCTTT
TRBJ1-3	.	TRBD1	TRBV2	CASTGDRDSGNTIYF	TGTGCCAGCACAGGGGACAGGGATTCTGGAAACACCATATATTTT
TRBJ2-3	.	TRBD1	TRBV7-6	CASSYGGGQGADTQYF	TGTGCCAGCAGCTACGGAGGGGGACAGGGCGCAGATACGCAGTATTTT
TRBJ2-5	few	.	TRBV5-1	CASSSGDQRGETQYF	TGCGCCAGCAGCTCGGGGGACCAGAGGGGAGAGACCCAGTACTTC
TRBJ1-3	.	.	TRBV14	CASSQDLSGNTIYF	TGTGCCAGCAGCCAAGACCTCTCTGGAAACACCATATATTTT
TRBJ1-1	.	.	TRBV6-6	CASSRGGFPGGTEAFF	TGTGCCAGCAGCCGGGGAGGATTCCCAGGAGGCACTGAAGCTTTCTTT
TRBJ1-2	.	.	TRBV3-1/TRBV3-2	CASSQAGYGYTF	TGTGCCAGCAGCCAAGCCGGCTATGGCTACACCTTC
TRBJ1-6	.	TRBD1	TRBV30	CACWDSYSPLHF	TGTGCCTGTTGGGACAGCTACTCACCCCTCCACTTT
TRBJ1-1	.	.	TRBV30	CAWKTGNTEAFF	TGTGCCTGGAAGACAGGGAACACTGAAGCTTTCTTT
TRBJ1-2	.	TRBD1	TRBV5-1	CASSYGQEVSNYGYTF	TGCGCCAGCAGCTATGGACAGGAGGTCTCTAACTATGGCTACACCTTC
TRBJ1-1	once	TRBD1	TRBV9	CASSAWDSEAFF	TGTGCCAGCAGCGCATGGGACAGCGAAGCTTTCTTT
TRBJ1-1	few	TRBD1	TRBV7-9	CASRGTGAQNTEAFF	TGTGCCAGCAGGGGGACAGGGGCCCAGAACACTGAAGCTTTCTTT
TRBJ2-2	.	TRBD1	TRBV7-2	CASSQLGQGAGELFF	TGTGCCAGCAGCCAACTCGGACAGGGGGCCGGGGAGCTGTTTTTT
TRBJ2-1	.	.	TRBV7-9	CASSHPLGAGEQFF	TGTGCCAGCAGCCATCCCCTGGGGGCTGGCGAGCAGTTCTTC
TRBJ2-1	.	TRBD1	TRBV7-3	CASSPGTVAYNEQFF	TGTGCCAGCAGCCCCGGGACAGTGGCTTACAATGAGCAGTTCTTC
TRBJ2-1	.	.	TRBV7-8	CASSLALGTGEQFF	TGTGCCAGCAGCTTAGCACTAGGGACTGGTGAGCAGTTCTTC
TRBJ1-1	.	.	TRBV19	CASSPGAGLLAGAFF	TGTGCCAGTAGCCCCGGGGCGGGGTTACTTGCCGGGGCTTTCTTT
TRBJ1-5	few	TRBD1	TRBV5-8	CASSPSQGAGQPQHF	TGTGCCAGCAGCCCGTCGCAGGGGGCAGGTCAGCCCCAGCATTTT
TRBJ2-5	.	.	TRBV7-9	CASSAGMGEETQYF	TGTGCCAGCAGCGCCGGGATGGGCGAGGAGACCCAGTACTTC
TRBJ2-3	.	.	TRBV29-1	CSVEVAAGRDTQYF	TGCAGCGTTGAAGTAGCGGCAGGACGGGATACGCAGTATTTT
TRBJ2-1	.	TRBD1	TRBV5-5	CASSLAGTGINEQFF	TGTGCCAGCAGCTTGGCCGGGACAGGGATAAATGAGCAGTTCTTC
TRBJ1-1	.	.	TRBV27	CASTTAPFMNTEAFF	TGTGCCAGCACCACAGCCCCGTTTATGAACACTGAAGCTTTCTTT
TRBJ1-2	few	.	TRBV7-3	CASSLTPGYGYTF	TGTGCCAGCAGCTTAACTCCAGGCTATGGCTACACCTTC
TRBJ1-1	.	.	TRBV6-5	CASSSDRTKNTEAFF	TGTGCCAGCAGCTCTGACAGGACAAAGAACACTGAAGCTTTCTTT
TRBJ2-1	.	.	TRBV7-9	CASSLEDTRNEQFF	TGTGCCAGCAGCTTAGAAGACACCCGGAATGAGCAGTTCTTC
TRBJ2-2	once	TRBD2	TRBV24-1	CATSDWGLVGELFF	TGTGCCACCAGTGACTGGGGACTAGTCGGGGAGCTGTTTTTT